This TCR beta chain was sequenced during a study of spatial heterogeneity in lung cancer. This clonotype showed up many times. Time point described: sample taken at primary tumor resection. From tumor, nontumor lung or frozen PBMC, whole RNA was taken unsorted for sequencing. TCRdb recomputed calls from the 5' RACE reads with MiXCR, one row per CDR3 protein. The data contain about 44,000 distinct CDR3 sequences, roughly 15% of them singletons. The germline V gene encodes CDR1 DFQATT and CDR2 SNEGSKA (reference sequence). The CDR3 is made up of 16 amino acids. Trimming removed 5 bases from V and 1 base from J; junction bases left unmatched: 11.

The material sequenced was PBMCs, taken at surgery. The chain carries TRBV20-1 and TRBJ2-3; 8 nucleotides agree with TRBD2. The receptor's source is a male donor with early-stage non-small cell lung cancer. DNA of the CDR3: TGCAGTGCTGGGATCTCTGCGGGAGGCCGCACAGATACGCAGTATTTT. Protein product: CSAGISAGGRTDTQYF.